This is a list of T cell receptor beta chains from one sample in a study of blood T cell repertoires in COVID-19. The assay was immunoSEQ multiplex PCR, and TCRdb's table has in-frame clones only and misses some. This sample has tens of thousands of clones; approximately 91% occur once, and the top ten carry roughly 13%. The sample was peripheral blood. These receptor sequences come from a man in his 70s with active COVID-19. Both conserved end residues are part of each CDR3. A D gene is named only where the DNA matches it firmly. Clone size is given for some rows only: seen once, a few or many times, or a class if the clone is expanded.

clone size: NA
D gene: NA
V gene: TRBV29-1
J gene: TRBJ2-7
CDR3 protein: CSVVEVPPYEQYF
CDR3 DNA: TGCAGCGTTGTGGAGGTCCCACCCTACGAGCAGTACTTC

clone size: NA
D gene: TRBD1
V gene: TRBV4-1
J gene: TRBJ1-1
CDR3 protein: CASSQEPRGTTEAFF
CDR3 DNA: TGCGCCAGCAGCCAAGAACCCAGGGGGACCACTGAAGCTTTCTTT

clone size: NA
D gene: NA
V gene: TRBV10-3
J gene: TRBJ1-2
CDR3 protein: CAIRPDGVRDGYTF
CDR3 DNA: TGTGCCATCAGACCTGACGGGGTGAGGGATGGCTACACCTTC

clone size: NA
D gene: NA
V gene: TRBV29-1
J gene: TRBJ2-6
CDR3 protein: CSVARSGANVLTF
CDR3 DNA: TGCAGCGTTGCCCGCTCTGGGGCCAACGTCCTGACTTTC

clone size: NA
D gene: TRBD1
V gene: TRBV19
J gene: TRBJ1-1
CDR3 protein: CASSPGQGLNTEAFF
CDR3 DNA: TGTGCCAGTAGTCCTGGACAGGGGCTGAACACTGAAGCTTTCTTT

clone size: NA
D gene: NA
V gene: TRBV5-6
J gene: TRBJ2-1
CDR3 protein: CASSRKRVHYNEQFF
CDR3 DNA: TGTGCCAGCAGCCGGAAGCGGGTCCACTACAATGAGCAGTTCTTC

clone size: NA
D gene: NA
V gene: TRBV28
J gene: TRBJ2-2
CDR3 protein: CASREGLVVRGELFF
CDR3 DNA: TGTGCCAGCAGGGAGGGGCTCGTCGTTCGCGGGGAGCTGTTTTTT

clone size: NA
D gene: TRBD2
V gene: TRBV5-4
J gene: TRBJ2-3
CDR3 protein: CASSAGLAGFTDTQYF
CDR3 DNA: TGTGCCAGCAGCGCCGGACTAGCGGGGTTCACAGATACGCAGTATTTT

clone size: NA
D gene: NA
V gene: TRBV18
J gene: TRBJ1-2
CDR3 protein: CASSPEQGIGGYTF
CDR3 DNA: TGTGCCAGCTCACCAGAACAGGGAATCGGGGGCTACACCTTC

clone size: NA
D gene: NA
V gene: TRBV27
J gene: TRBJ2-1
CDR3 protein: CASSLGLGTNEQFF
CDR3 DNA: TGTGCCAGCAGTTTAGGACTGGGAACCAATGAGCAGTTCTTC

clone size: NA
D gene: NA
V gene: TRBV6-2/TRBV6-3
J gene: TRBJ2-4
CDR3 protein: CASSYNQIAKNIQYF
CDR3 DNA: TGTGCCAGCAGTTACAACCAGATAGCCAAAAACATTCAGTACTTC

clone size: NA
D gene: NA
V gene: TRBV6-2/TRBV6-3
J gene: TRBJ2-7
CDR3 protein: CASSTAPYEQYF
CDR3 DNA: TGTGCCAGCAGCACAGCTCCCTACGAGCAGTACTTC

clone size: NA
D gene: TRBD2
V gene: TRBV11-2
J gene: TRBJ2-1
CDR3 protein: CASSVTSGRSLNEQFF
CDR3 DNA: TGTGCCAGCAGCGTTACTAGCGGGAGGTCACTAAATGAGCAGTTCTTC

clone size: NA
D gene: TRBD1
V gene: TRBV19
J gene: TRBJ2-7
CDR3 protein: CASSIGLQGTYEQYF
CDR3 DNA: TGTGCCAGTAGTATAGGATTACAGGGGACCTACGAGCAGTACTTC

clone size: NA
D gene: TRBD2
V gene: TRBV24-1
J gene: TRBJ2-1
CDR3 protein: CATRGTSGRAVNEQFF
CDR3 DNA: TGTGCCACCAGAGGGACTAGCGGGAGGGCGGTCAATGAGCAGTTCTTC

clone size: NA
D gene: NA
V gene: TRBV6-5
J gene: TRBJ1-2
CDR3 protein: CASRGDRLGGYTF
CDR3 DNA: TGTGCCAGCAGGGGAGACAGGTTGGGAGGCTACACCTTC

clone size: NA
D gene: TRBD2
V gene: TRBV27
J gene: TRBJ2-4
CDR3 protein: CASRLQAGAGNIQYF
CDR3 DNA: TGTGCCAGCAGGCTCCAAGCGGGAGCGGGAAACATTCAGTACTTC

clone size: NA
D gene: TRBD1
V gene: TRBV28
J gene: TRBJ2-1
CDR3 protein: CASSLVRQGATLSSYNEQFF
CDR3 DNA: TGTGCCAGCAGTTTAGTAAGGCAGGGGGCAACTCTAAGCTCCTACAATGAGCAGTTCTTC

clone size: NA
D gene: NA
V gene: TRBV29-1
J gene: TRBJ1-5
CDR3 protein: CSVLRGEGDQPQHF
CDR3 DNA: TGCAGCGTCCTCCGGGGGGAAGGGGATCAGCCCCAGCATTTT

clone size: NA
D gene: TRBD1
V gene: TRBV2
J gene: TRBJ1-6
CDR3 protein: CASKDRANSPLHF
CDR3 DNA: TGTGCCAGCAAGGACAGGGCTAATTCACCCCTCCACTTT

clone size: few
D gene: TRBD2
V gene: TRBV9
J gene: TRBJ2-1
CDR3 protein: CASSQEAGGNNEQFF
CDR3 DNA: TGTGCCAGCAGCCAGGAGGCGGGGGGGAACAATGAGCAGTTCTTC

clone size: NA
D gene: TRBD1
V gene: TRBV5-1
J gene: TRBJ2-1
CDR3 protein: CASSVGQGHNEQFF
CDR3 DNA: TGCGCCAGCAGCGTGGGACAGGGTCACAATGAGCAGTTCTTC

clone size: NA
D gene: TRBD1
V gene: TRBV6-5
J gene: TRBJ1-2
CDR3 protein: CASRQNRDSYGYTF
CDR3 DNA: TGTGCCAGCAGACAGAACCGGGACAGCTATGGCTACACCTTC

clone size: NA
D gene: TRBD1
V gene: TRBV5-5
J gene: TRBJ1-2
CDR3 protein: CASSGTGGNGYTF
CDR3 DNA: TGTGCCAGCAGCGGGACAGGGGGCAATGGCTACACCTTC

clone size: NA
D gene: TRBD2
V gene: TRBV10-3
J gene: TRBJ2-7
CDR3 protein: CAISESQTSGLAYEQYF
CDR3 DNA: TGTGCCATCAGTGAGTCTCAAACTAGCGGGTTAGCCTACGAGCAGTACTTC

clone size: once
D gene: NA
V gene: TRBV7-2
J gene: TRBJ2-3
CDR3 protein: CASSLRGEDTQYF
CDR3 DNA: TGTGCCAGCAGCCTCAGGGGGGAAGATACGCAGTATTTT

clone size: NA
D gene: TRBD1
V gene: TRBV6-1
J gene: TRBJ2-7
CDR3 protein: CASSEGLGQLYEQYF
CDR3 DNA: TGTGCCAGCAGTGAAGGGTTGGGACAGCTCTACGAGCAGTACTTC

clone size: NA
D gene: NA
V gene: TRBV3-1/TRBV3-2
J gene: TRBJ2-3
CDR3 protein: CASSPEIGTDTQYF
CDR3 DNA: TGTGCCAGCAGCCCGGAGATCGGCACAGATACGCAGTATTTT